This record looks at one T cell receptor (beta chain) sequence and its context. This clonotype was found a few times. The antigen it binds to is not known. Base qualities were left out, and no much larger clone turns up one base away. The trim is 0 bases for V and 7 bases for J, with a gap of 15 bases between the germline ends. Its CDR3 holds 15 amino acids, cysteine through phenylalanine. The retained sequence is limited to the CDR3, 45 bases, with the frame set at the first base. Per the germline V gene (reference sequence), SEHNR is the CDR1 and FQNEAQ is the CDR2. The sample was run on an Illumina HiSeq 1500. TCRdb cleaned the public reads at Q25 with fastp, built clones with MiXCR and kept in-frame beta chains. Rows matching on CDR3 protein sequence are summarized as one entry with the most common DNA and genes. Within this sample are about 340,000 distinct CDR3 sequences, with around 29% of them counted one time only. Of the sample, around 18% falls within the top ten clones.

These data come from a study of T cell repertoires in cytomegalovirus infection (dated by TCRdb to the late 2010s). The study in broad terms: Alongside well-studied HLA-B-restricted epitopes, the peptide stimulations were aimed at recently identified HLA-C-restricted CMV epitopes, whose presentation resists viral immunomodulation. Because public TCR beta signatures pointed to carriage of CMV infection together with the matching HLA type, the HLA type of each donor mattered for the analysis. What the study reported, not specific to this receptor: Cumulative frequency of public TCR beta family members discriminated carriers of CMV infection plus the relevant HLA type in this cohort and an independent 352-donor cohort. In the ex vivo response, HLA-C-restricted CMV-specific TCR beta clonotypes were dominant, and in two of eight donors the single most frequent clonotype came from this HLA-C-restricted group.

Taken with the paper, the label for treatment or condition translates to: in vitro stimulation with specific CMV peptide epitopes to enrich CMV-specific T cells. Sequenced here: cultured PBMCs, sampled from culture after CMV antigen stimulation. The sequence came from a human donor in good health (CMV status not recorded). Some clones in this sample may be carry-over from other donors' samples. The chain uses TRBV7-9 and TRBJ1-2, with the D gene uncertain. The DNA sequence is as follows: TGTGCCAGCAGCTTAGCTTCGAGGGAGAGGTTTGGCTACACCTTC. Its amino acids are CASSLASRERFGYTF. Here the CDR3 is joined to the reference TRBV7-9 and TRBJ1-2 genes, and the full variable domain is: DTGVSQNPRHKITKRGQNVTFRCDPISEHNRLYWYRQTLGQGPEFLTYFQNEAQLEKSRLLSDRFSAERPKGSFSTLEIQRTEQGDSAMYLCASSLASRERFGYTFGSGTRLTVV.